This TCR beta chain emerged from a study of identifying expanded T cells in peripheral blood. The CDR3 runs to 16 residues. V dropped 3 bases and J dropped 2; count of bases not matched to a gene: 7. CDR1 and CDR2 from the germline V gene are SEHNR and FQNEAQ (reference sequence). Sequencing used immunoSEQ multiplex PCR; TCRdb keeps in-frame clones, though not all of them. Of 100,000 to 150,000 clones listed, more than 80% were seen once; the top ten hold roughly 3.3%. Details on this clone: Its antigen is as yet unknown.

Points from the study as a whole: Across healthy donors, higher total template counts meant significantly greater approximately 2-week count variance.

The receptor was derived from a person between 18 and 70 years old in good health. The chain is built from TRBV7-9 and TRBJ2-1, with 7 bases fitting TRBD1. Source material: blood. The CDR3 DNA reads as TGTGCCAGCAGCTTCTCGACAGGGACCACCTACAATGAGCAGTTCTTC. Translation gives CASSFSTGTTYNEQFF.